These T cell receptor beta chains were read from a single sample in a study of identical twins. TCRdb reanalysed the 5' RACE reads using MiXCR and keeps one entry per CDR3 protein. The table lists under 250,000 distinct CDR3 sequences, around 6.9% of them singletons, with around 1.8% in the top ten. Separately, the same data were catalogued under a study of yellow fever vaccine responses in identical twins.

Input material: memory (CD45RO+) T cells sorted from blood. These receptors all stem from a woman between 18 and 30 years old in good health. Each CDR3 is given with its conserved first and last residue. The D gene is left open where the match is weak. Size values are once, few and many counts, or a class for expanded clones, and some rows have none.

D,V,J,size,CDR3,DNA
TRBD2,TRBV7-9,TRBJ2-7,few,CASSRTSGDPYEQYF,TGTGCCAGCAGCCGGACTAGCGGGGACCCCTACGAGCAGTACTTC
TRBD2,TRBV12-3/TRBV12-4,TRBJ2-5,many,CASSFTGGRIETQYF,TGTGCCAGCAGTTTCACGGGGGGGAGGATCGAGACCCAGTACTTC
NA,TRBV5-6,TRBJ2-6,NA,CASSSRPGSGANVLTF,TGTGCCAGCAGCAGTCGACCGGGCTCTGGGGCCAACGTCCTGACTTTC
NA,TRBV7-2,TRBJ2-1,many,CASSFKGVKEQFF,TGTGCCAGCAGCTTTAAGGGAGTAAAGGAGCAGTTCTTC
TRBD1,TRBV11-2,TRBJ2-7,NA,CASSPGTGGAKGYF,TGTGCCAGCAGCCCCGGGACAGGCGGTGCAAAGGGGTACTTC
TRBD2,TRBV6-5,TRBJ2-5,many,CASSILGTSGKQTQYF,TGTGCCAGCAGTATACTCGGGACTAGCGGGAAGCAGACCCAGTACTTC
NA,TRBV9,TRBJ2-1,few,CASRRDNEQFF,TGTGCCAGCAGGAGAGACAATGAGCAGTTCTTC
NA,TRBV20-1,TRBJ2-4,few,CSARDLASVAKNIQYF,TGCAGTGCTAGAGATCTGGCATCTGTAGCCAAAAACATTCAGTACTTC
NA,TRBV20-1,TRBJ2-2,few,CSARPSGAGELFF,TGCAGTGCTAGACCCTCGGGAGCCGGGGAGCTGTTTTTT
NA,TRBV20-1,TRBJ2-3,NA,CSARERLDTQYF,TGCAGTGCTAGAGAGAGGTTAGATACGCAGTATTTT
TRBD1,TRBV28,TRBJ2-7,few,CASSPRDRESSEQYF,TGTGCCAGCAGTCCCCGGGACAGGGAGTCGAGTGAGCAGTACTTC
NA,TRBV5-6,TRBJ1-1,NA,CASSFISWGGTEAFF,TGTGCCAGCAGCTTCATCAGTTGGGGGGGCACTGAAGCTTTCTTT
TRBD2,TRBV20-1,TRBJ2-7,few,CSAPGLAIYEQYF,TGCAGTGCCCCGGGACTAGCTATATACGAGCAGTACTTC
TRBD2,TRBV5-1,TRBJ2-7,few,CASSLDSGGSIYEQYF,TGCGCCAGCAGCTTGGATAGCGGGGGATCTATATACGAGCAGTACTTC
TRBD1,TRBV11-2,TRBJ2-1,NA,CASSLGQGALVGDEQFF,TGTGCCAGCAGCTTAGGGCAGGGGGCTTTAGTAGGCGATGAGCAGTTCTTC
TRBD1,TRBV28,TRBJ1-5,few,CASNRGQGEQPQHF,TGTGCCAGCAATCGGGGGCAGGGGGAACAGCCCCAGCATTTT
NA,TRBV3-1,TRBJ2-7,NA,CASSRNGEQYF,TGTGCCAGCAGCCGGAATGGCGAGCAGTACTTC
NA,TRBV20-1,TRBJ2-1,many,CSARAPKRAASYNEQFF,TGCAGTGCTAGAGCTCCCAAGCGGGCTGCCTCCTACAATGAGCAGTTCTTC
NA,TRBV6-1,TRBJ2-2,few,CASSELAGQGSGELFF,TGTGCCAGCAGTGAACTTGCCGGCCAGGGGTCCGGGGAGCTGTTTTTT
NA,TRBV15,TRBJ1-4,many,CATSKPPWKGVFF,TGTGCCACCAGCAAGCCCCCTTGGAAGGGGGTGTTTTTT
TRBD2,TRBV6-5,TRBJ2-2,many,CASSYLAGRTGELFF,TGTGCCAGCAGTTACCTAGCGGGGAGGACCGGGGAGCTGTTTTTT
NA,TRBV3-1,TRBJ2-1,many,CASSQDAVRGAVNEQFF,TGTGCCAGCAGCCAAGATGCGGTAAGGGGAGCTGTCAATGAGCAGTTCTTC